This record covers a single T cell receptor (beta chain). Its specific antigen is unknown. Qualities for individual bases were not recorded, and no much larger clone is one base off. CDR1 and CDR2 are drawn from the germline V gene: SGHVS, FQNEAQ. Between the V and J ends, shortened by 4 bases and 7 bases respectively, the junction contains 17 bases. The cysteine opens and the phenylalanine closes a CDR3 of 15 amino acids. The DNA shown is the 45-base CDR3, in frame from base 1. The entry originates in a study of T-cell memory formation after mild COVID-19 (dated by TCRdb to the early 2020s). With regard to the full study: TCR sequence clusters from the two donors were found to be largely donor specific. Longitudinal TCRalpha and TCRbeta repertoire sequencing tracked T-cell clones expanding and contracting after mild COVID-19 in a couple of donors. Two young, previously healthy adult volunteers, one female and one male, were included in the cohort. General findings and caveats noted by the study authors: SARS-CoV-2 specificity of the second-wave clones peaking on day 37 was not confirmed. Some responding clones were detected in pre-infection memory, which suggested that pre-existing cross-reactive memory T cells had joined the SARS-CoV-2 response. Contracting CD4+ clones turned up mainly in the CM and EM memory subsets, whereas EMRA was where CD8+ clones were enriched. Clones contracting from day 15 to 85 had balanced CD4/CD8 phenotypes, while a second wave expanding from day 15 to 37 was biased towards CD4+. Only a couple of mild cases were covered in the study, and larger cohorts including severe cases with pre-infection samples were considered necessary.

Ficoll-Paque density gradient centrifugation was used to isolate PBMCs. Sequencing was carried out with an Illumina NovaSeq 6000. Using 5'RACE with constant-segment primers, TCRalpha and TCRbeta cDNA libraries were constructed, with sample barcodes and unique molecular identifiers added in the process. Trizol reagent was used to extract RNA from every sample. The libraries were amplified in two PCR steps, and the second step added a second sample barcode and Illumina TruSeq adapters. The libraries were sequenced on an Illumina NovaSeq using 2 x 150 bp paired-end reads. As for how the authors treated the data: With migec v1.2.7, reads were demultiplexed and then collapsed into UMI-guided consensus sequences. Using mixcr v2.1.11, the UMI consensuses were aligned to TRA and TRB V and J templates and assembled into clonotypes. A clonotype was counted as expanded or contracted only if both edgeR and NoisET called the change significant, with noise models trained on biological replicates. For edgeR calls, the thresholds were a false discovery rate-adjusted p below 0.01 and a log2 fold-change of 1. PCA with hierarchical clustering of max-normalized trajectories of the 1000 most abundant clonotypes was used as exploratory dynamics analysis. Separately sequenced CD4+ and CD8+ repertoires were used to assign a CD4 or CD8 phenotype to each responding clone. The raw public reads went through TCRdb reprocessing: fastp at Q25, MiXCR clone calling, in-frame beta chains kept. Every distinct CDR3 protein forms one entry, paired with its most common genes and DNA. The V and J calls follow TCRdb's processing rather than the paper's. In this sample the table shows over 150,000 distinct CDR3 sequences, under 20% of which occur a single time. Roughly 3.9% of the sample comes from the top ten.

The source is a young man who had mild COVID-19 (a few samples of this study predate the infection). The sample titles of this study are shuffled in the database, so cell type and time point are left out; the donor was told from shared clones. Rearrangement joined TRBV7-8 to TRBJ2-1; tentative D gene TRBD1, with 6 bases matching. The sequenced sample was PBMCs or a T cell subset sorted from them (not recorded which). The sequenced DNA: TGTGCCAGCAGCTCTACTGTGGACAGTCGAAATGAGCAGTTCTTC. It specifies CASSSTVDSRNEQFF.